This TCR beta chain emerged from a study of blood T cell repertoires in COVID-19. For the study at large: Both acute and convalescent COVID-19 samples were obtained from the United States, Italy and Spain. The analysed material was cDNA or gDNA that came from T cells, B-cell-depleted T cells, or PBMCs.

The germline gives CDR1 MNHEY, CDR2 SVGEGT. The CDR3 consists of 17 residues. V was clipped by 0 bases and J by 4 bases; unmatched bases: 9. This clone showed up just once. In the study's own analysis: Estimated nucleated cell counts came from reference gene primer amplification. Generated by immunoSEQ multiplex PCR, the TCRdb table keeps only in-frame clones and is missing some. The V and J calls and clone size are taken from that table; D and trimming were inferred from the DNA. Counted here are more than 70,000 clones, around 88% occurring once; the ten biggest clones make up around 1.3%. This clonotype originated in a man aged 80 or over with active or convalescent COVID-19. Specimen: peripheral blood. The V and J genes are TRBV6-2 or TRBV6-3 and TRBJ1-5; TRBD1 matches at 7 bases. CDR3 bases: TGTGCCAGCAGTTACTCGCTGGGACAGCTGTCGAATCAGCCCCAGCATTTT. This codes for CASSYSLGQLSNQPQHF.